Given below is one TCR beta chain in context. Antigen unknown. The record originates from a study of blood T cells in healthy people across ages. The study's findings and limits: Long-lived donors exceeded aged donors in naive CD4+ cells and diversity.

PBMCs were isolated at a quantity of at least 7 million per sample. Primed by a sample-barcoded 5' primer and a J-beta primer mix, a second PCR proceeded for about 6 to 12 cycles. Each CDR3 protein is one row after TCRdb ran MiXCR on the 5' RACE reads. The sample contains 750,000 to 950,000 distinct CDR3 sequences, about 26% of which appear only once. The CDR3 sequence is 16 residues long. Trimming took 2 bases from V and 4 from J, leaving 15 bases between them. Per germline, CDR1 LGHNT and CDR2 FRNRAP. Separately, the same data were catalogued under a study of T cells of mothers and their children. This second study says: Related mother-child pairs shared slightly more overlap than unrelated pairs, but the difference was non-significant.

This TCR was sampled from a boy younger than 18 in good health. The rearrangement uses TRBV12-5 and TRBJ2-1, with TRBD2 as a possible D gene (6 bases). The sample consisted of blood. As DNA, the CDR3 is TGTGCTAGTGGTTTGCCCCGGCGGGGCCCGTACAATGAGCAGTTCTTC. Residues: CASGLPRRGPYNEQFF.